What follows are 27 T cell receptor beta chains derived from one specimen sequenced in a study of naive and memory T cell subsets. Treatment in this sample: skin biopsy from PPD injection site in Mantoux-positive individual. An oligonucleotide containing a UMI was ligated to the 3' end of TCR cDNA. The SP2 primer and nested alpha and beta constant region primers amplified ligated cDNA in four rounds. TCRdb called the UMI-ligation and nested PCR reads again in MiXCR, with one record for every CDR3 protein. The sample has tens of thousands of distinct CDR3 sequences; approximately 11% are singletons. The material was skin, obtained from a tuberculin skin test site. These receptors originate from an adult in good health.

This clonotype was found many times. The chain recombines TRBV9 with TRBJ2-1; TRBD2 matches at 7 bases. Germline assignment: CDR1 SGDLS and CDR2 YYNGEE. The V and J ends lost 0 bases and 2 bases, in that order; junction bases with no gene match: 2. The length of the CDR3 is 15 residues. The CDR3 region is CASSVGGGAYNEQFF. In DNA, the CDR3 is TGTGCCAGCAGCGTAGGTGGGGGGGCCTACAATGAGCAGTTCTTC. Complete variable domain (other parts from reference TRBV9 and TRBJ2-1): DSGVTQTPKHLITATGQRVTLRCSPRSGDLSVYWYQQSLDQGLQFLIQYYNGEERAKGNILERFSAQQFPDLHSELNLSSLELGDSALYFCASSVGGGAYNEQFFGPGTRLTVL.

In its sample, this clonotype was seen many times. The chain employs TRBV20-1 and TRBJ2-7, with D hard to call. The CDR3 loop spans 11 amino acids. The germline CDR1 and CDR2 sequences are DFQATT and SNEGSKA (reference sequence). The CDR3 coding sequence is TGCAAGATTGACTCGGCCTACGAGCAGTACTTC. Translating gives CKIDSAYEQYF.

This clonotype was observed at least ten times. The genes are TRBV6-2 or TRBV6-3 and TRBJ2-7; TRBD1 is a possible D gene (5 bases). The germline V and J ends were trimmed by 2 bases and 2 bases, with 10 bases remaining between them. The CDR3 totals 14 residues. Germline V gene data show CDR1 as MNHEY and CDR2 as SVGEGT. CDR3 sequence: CASSYEADTYEQYF. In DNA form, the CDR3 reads TGTGCCAGCAGTTACGAGGCGGACACCTACGAGCAGTACTTC.

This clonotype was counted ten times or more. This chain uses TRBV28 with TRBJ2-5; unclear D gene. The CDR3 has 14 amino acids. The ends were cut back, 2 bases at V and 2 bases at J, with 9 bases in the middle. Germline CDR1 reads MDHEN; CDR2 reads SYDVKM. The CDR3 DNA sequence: TGTGCCAGCAGTTTAGTTTTAGTTCAAGAGACCCAGTACTTC. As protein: CASSLVLVQETQYF. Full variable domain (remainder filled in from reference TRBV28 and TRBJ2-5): DVKVTQSSRYLVKRTGEKVFLECVQDMDHENMFWYRQDPGLGLRLIYFSYDVKMKEKGDIPEGYSVSREKKERFSLILESASTNQTSMYLCASSLVLVQETQYFGPGTRLLVL.

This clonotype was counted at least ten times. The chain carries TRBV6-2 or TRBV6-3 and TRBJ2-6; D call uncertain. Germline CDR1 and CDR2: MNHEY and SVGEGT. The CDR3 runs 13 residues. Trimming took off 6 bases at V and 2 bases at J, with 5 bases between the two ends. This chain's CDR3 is CASRGTGANVLTF. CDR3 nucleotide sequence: TGTGCCAGCAGGGGAACTGGGGCCAACGTCCTGACTTTC.

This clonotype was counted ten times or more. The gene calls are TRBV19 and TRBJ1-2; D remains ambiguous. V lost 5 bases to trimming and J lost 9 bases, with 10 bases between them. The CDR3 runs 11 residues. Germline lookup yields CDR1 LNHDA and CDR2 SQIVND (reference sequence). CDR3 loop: CASSERNRYTF. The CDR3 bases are TGTGCCAGTAGTGAGAGAAATCGCTACACCTTC.

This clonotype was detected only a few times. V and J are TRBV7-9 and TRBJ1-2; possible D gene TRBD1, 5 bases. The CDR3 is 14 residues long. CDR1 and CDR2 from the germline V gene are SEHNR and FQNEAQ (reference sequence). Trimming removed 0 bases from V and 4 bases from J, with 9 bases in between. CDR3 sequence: CASSLAAGLYGYTF. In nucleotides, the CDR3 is TGTGCCAGCAGCTTAGCGGCAGGGCTCTATGGCTACACCTTC.

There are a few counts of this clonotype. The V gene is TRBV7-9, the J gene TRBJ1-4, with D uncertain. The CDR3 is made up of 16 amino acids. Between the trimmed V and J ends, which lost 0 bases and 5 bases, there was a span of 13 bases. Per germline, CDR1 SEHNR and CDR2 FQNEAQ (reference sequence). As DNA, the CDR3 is TGTGCCAGCAGCTTAGCGCAAGGAACCTTAAATGAAAAACTGTTTTTT. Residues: CASSLAQGTLNEKLFF.

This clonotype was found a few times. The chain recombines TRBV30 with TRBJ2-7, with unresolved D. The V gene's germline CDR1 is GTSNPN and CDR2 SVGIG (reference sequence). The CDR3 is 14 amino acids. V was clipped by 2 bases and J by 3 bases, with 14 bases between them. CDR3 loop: CAWSLSLVGYEQYF. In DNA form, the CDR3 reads TGTGCCTGGAGTTTGTCCCTGGTGGGCTACGAGCAGTACTTC.

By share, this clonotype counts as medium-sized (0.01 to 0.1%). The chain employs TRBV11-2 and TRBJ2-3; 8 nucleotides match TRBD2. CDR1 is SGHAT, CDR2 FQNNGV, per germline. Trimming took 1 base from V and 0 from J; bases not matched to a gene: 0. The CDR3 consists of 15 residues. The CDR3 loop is CASSLGGGSTDTQYF. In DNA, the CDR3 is TGTGCCAGCAGCTTAGGCGGGGGGAGCACAGATACGCAGTATTTT.

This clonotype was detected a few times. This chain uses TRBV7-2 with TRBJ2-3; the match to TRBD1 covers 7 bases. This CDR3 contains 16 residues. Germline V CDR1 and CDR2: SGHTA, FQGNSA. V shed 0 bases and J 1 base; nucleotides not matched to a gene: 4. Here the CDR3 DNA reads TGTGCCAGCAGCTTAGCGATCACAGGGGGCACAGATACGCAGTATTTT. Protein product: CASSLAITGGTDTQYF. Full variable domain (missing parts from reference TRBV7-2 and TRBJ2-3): GAGVSQSPSNKVTEKGKDVELRCDPISGHTALYWYRQSLGQGLEFLIYFQGNSAPDKSGLPSDRFSAERTGGSVSTLTIQRTQQEDSAVYLCASSLAITGGTDTQYFGPGTRLTVL.

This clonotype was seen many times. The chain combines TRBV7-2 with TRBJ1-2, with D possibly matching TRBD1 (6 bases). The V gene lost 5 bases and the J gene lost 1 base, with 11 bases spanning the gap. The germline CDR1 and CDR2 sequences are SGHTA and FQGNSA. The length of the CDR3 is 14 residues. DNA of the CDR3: TGTGCCAGCAGCCTACGGACAGATAACTATGGCTACACCTTC. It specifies CASSLRTDNYGYTF.

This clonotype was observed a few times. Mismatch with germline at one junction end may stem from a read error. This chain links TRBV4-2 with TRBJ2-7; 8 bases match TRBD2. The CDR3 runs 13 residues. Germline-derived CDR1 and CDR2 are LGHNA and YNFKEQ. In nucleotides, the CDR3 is TGTGCCAGCAGCCAAGGGAAAGGCGGGAGGCCACGCTTC. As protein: CASSQGKGGRPRF.

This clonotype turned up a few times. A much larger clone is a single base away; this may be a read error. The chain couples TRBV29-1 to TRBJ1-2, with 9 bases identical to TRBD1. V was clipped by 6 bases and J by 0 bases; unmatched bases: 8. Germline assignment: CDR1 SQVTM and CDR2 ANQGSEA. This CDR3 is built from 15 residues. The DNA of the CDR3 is TGCAGCGTACAGGGGGCGACCACAGCTAACTATGGCTACACCTTC. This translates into CSVQGATTANYGYTF.

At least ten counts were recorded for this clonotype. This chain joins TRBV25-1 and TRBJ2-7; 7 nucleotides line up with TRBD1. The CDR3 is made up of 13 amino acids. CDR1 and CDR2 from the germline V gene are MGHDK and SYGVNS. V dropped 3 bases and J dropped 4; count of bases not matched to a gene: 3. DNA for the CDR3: TGTGCCAGCAGTGATTACAGGGGATACGAGCAGTACTTC. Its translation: CASSDYRGYEQYF.

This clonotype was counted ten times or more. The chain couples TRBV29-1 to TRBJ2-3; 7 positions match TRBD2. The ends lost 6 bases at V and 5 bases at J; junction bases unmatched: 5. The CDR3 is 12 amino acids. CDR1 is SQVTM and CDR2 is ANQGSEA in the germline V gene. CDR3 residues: CSVNPSGDTQYF. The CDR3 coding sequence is TGCAGCGTGAACCCTAGCGGAGATACGCAGTATTTT.

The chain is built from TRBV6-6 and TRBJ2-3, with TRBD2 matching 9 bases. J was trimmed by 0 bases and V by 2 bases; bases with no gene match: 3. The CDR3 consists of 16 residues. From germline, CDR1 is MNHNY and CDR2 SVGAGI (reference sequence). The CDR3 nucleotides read TGTGCCAGCAGTTACGGGCTAGCGGGGAGCACAGATACGCAGTATTTT. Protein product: CASSYGLAGSTDTQYF.

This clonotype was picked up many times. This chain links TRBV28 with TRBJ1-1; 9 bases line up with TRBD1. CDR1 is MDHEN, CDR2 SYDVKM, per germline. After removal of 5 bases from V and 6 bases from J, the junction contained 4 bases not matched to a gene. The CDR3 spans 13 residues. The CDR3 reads CASSRDRVSEAFF. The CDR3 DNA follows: TGTGCCAGCAGTAGGGACAGGGTTTCTGAAGCTTTCTTT.

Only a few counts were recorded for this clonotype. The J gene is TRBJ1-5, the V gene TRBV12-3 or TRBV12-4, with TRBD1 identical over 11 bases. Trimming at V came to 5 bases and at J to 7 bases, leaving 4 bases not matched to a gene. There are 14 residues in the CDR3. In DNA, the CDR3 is TGTGCCAGCAGTCGGGACAGGGGGATACAGCCCCAGCATTTT. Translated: CASSRDRGIQPQHF.

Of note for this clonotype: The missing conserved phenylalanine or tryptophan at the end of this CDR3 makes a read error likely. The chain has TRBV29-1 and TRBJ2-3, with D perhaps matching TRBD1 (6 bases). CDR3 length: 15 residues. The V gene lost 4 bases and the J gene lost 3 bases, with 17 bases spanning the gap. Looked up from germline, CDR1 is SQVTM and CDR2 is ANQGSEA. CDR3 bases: TGCAGCGTTGTGGGGGCGGGCAGGGCGACAGATACGCAGTATTCT. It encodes CSVVGAGRATDTQYS.

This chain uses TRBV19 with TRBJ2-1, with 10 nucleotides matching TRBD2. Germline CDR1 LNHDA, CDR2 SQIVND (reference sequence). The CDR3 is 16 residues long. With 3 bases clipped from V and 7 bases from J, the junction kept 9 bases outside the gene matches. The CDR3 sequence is CASSIVGLAEKNEQFF. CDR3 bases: TGTGCCAGTAGTATTGTAGGACTAGCGGAAAAAAATGAGCAGTTCTTC.

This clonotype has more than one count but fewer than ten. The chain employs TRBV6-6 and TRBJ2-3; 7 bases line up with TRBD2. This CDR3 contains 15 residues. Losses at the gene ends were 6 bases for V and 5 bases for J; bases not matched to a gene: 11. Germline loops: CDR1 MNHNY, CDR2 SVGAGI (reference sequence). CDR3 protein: CASSPWEGRGDTQYF. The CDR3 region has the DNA TGTGCCAGCAGCCCCTGGGAGGGGAGGGGAGATACGCAGTATTTT.

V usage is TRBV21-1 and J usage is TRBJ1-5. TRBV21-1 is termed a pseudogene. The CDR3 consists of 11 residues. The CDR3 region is CASSKAQPQHF. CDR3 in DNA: TGTGCCAGCAGCAAAGCTCAGCCCCAGCATTTT.

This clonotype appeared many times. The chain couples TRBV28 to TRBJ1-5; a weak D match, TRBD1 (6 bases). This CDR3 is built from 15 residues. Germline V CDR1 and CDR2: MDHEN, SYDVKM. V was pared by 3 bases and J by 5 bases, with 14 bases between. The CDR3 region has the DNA TGTGCCAGCAGTTTCCGGGGAGAGGGGGATCAGCCCCAGCATTTT. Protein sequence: CASSFRGEGDQPQHF.

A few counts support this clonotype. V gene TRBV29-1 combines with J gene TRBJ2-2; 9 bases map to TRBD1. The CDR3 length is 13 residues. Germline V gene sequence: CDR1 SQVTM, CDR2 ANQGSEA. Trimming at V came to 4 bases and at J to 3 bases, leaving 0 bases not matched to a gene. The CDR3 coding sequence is TGCAGCGTTGGGACAGGGGACACCGGGGAGCTGTTTTTT. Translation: CSVGTGDTGELFF.

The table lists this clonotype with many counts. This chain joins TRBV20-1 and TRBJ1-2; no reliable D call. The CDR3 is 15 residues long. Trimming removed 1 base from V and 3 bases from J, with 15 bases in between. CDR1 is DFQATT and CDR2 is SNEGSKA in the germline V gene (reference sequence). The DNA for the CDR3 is TGCAGTGCTAGAGGGAGCCAGTGGCGGGACTATGGCTACACCTTC. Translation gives CSARGSQWRDYGYTF.

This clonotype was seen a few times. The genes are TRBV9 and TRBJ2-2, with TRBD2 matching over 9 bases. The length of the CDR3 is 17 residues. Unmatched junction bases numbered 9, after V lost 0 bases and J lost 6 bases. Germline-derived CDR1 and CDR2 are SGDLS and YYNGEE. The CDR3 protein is CASSVGLGGRGPGELFF. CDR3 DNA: TGTGCCAGCAGCGTAGGATTAGGCGGGAGGGGGCCCGGGGAGCTGTTTTTT.